The 9 T cell receptor beta chains listed next were all sequenced from one sample in a study of cytomegalovirus exposure and HLA in healthy donors. Amplification used 60 Vbeta primers and 13 Jbeta primers. The data were produced by immunoSEQ multiplex PCR, yet TCRdb's version contains in-frame clones alone and is incomplete. The table has just over 150,000 clones, roughly 80% seen once; the top ten hold over 2%. Sample: PBMCs. The receptors were gathered from a female donor in good health and CMV-seronegative.

V and J are TRBV11-1 and TRBJ2-3; TRBD1 might be the D (6 bases). In germline, CDR1 is SGHAT, CDR2 FQDESV (reference sequence). Trimming took off 2 bases at V and 9 bases at J, with 9 bases between the two ends. This CDR3 is 12 amino acids long. The CDR3 loop is CASSLYRETQYF. CDR3 sequence (DNA): TGTGCCAGCAGCTTATACAGGGAAACGCAGTATTTT.

This chain uses TRBV5-5 with TRBJ1-5; TRBD1 agrees at 7 bases. This CDR3 region has 18 residues. The germline CDR1 and CDR2 sequences are SGHKS and YYEKEE (reference sequence). After removal of 2 bases from V and 0 bases from J, the junction contained 11 bases not matched to a gene. CDR3 protein: CASSLNPGQINSNQPQHF. For the CDR3, the DNA is TGTGCCAGCAGCTTAAACCCGGGACAGATCAATAGCAATCAGCCCCAGCATTTT.

The chain couples TRBV7-9 to TRBJ1-2, with TRBD1 identical over 8 bases. The CDR3 consists of 11 residues. Trimming took 4 bases from V and 11 from J; bases not matched to a gene: 3. Germline values: CDR1 SEHNR, CDR2 FQNEAQ (reference sequence). The DNA of the CDR3 is TGTGCCAGCAGCTCAGGGGGCGGATACACCTTC. Encoded protein: CASSSGGGYTF.

CDR3 region: CASSSDRGSNQPQHF. The DNA for the CDR3 is TGTGCCAGCTCATCGGACAGGGGTAGCAATCAGCCCCAGCATTTT. The chain uses TRBV18 and TRBJ1-5, with 9 bases identical to TRBD1. From germline, CDR1 is KGHSH and CDR2 LQKENI. The CDR3 contains 15 residues. V shed 5 bases and J 0 bases; nucleotides not matched to a gene: 2.

V and J are TRBV7-9 and TRBJ1-1, with unresolved D. Germline V lookup: CDR1 SEHNR, CDR2 FQNEAQ (reference sequence). The CDR3 covers 14 residues. The V end was cut by 1 base, the J end by 4 bases, with 10 bases between. For the CDR3, the DNA is TGTGCCAGCAGCTTAGGCGTGTTGATCACTGAAGCTTTCTTT. Encoded protein: CASSLGVLITEAFF.

The rearrangement links TRBV10-3 to TRBJ2-7, with 10 bases identical to TRBD2. The germline V gene encodes CDR1 ENHRY and CDR2 SYGVKD. The V segment lost 8 bases and the J segment 1 base; nucleotides outside the gene matches: 8. This CDR3 is 15 amino acids long. The DNA for the CDR3 is TGTGCCATCGGCCTGAGCGGGGGGGCTTCCTACGAGCAGTACTTC. Translation gives CAIGLSGGASYEQYF.

V gene TRBV7-9 combines with J gene TRBJ1-5; D is perhaps TRBD1 (6 bases). Germline assignment: CDR1 SEHNR and CDR2 FQNEAQ (reference sequence). Deletions cut 5 bases from V and 6 bases from J, with 14 bases between. The CDR3 runs 14 residues. This CDR3 is CASSPPGDGQPQHF. For the CDR3, the DNA is TGTGCCAGCAGCCCCCCAGGGGACGGTCAGCCCCAGCATTTT. Filled out from reference TRBV7-9 and TRBJ1-5, the complete variable domain reads DTGVSQNPRHKITKRGQNVTFRCDPISEHNRLYWYRQTLGQGPEFLTYFQNEAQLEKSRLLSDRFSAERPKGSFSTLEIQRTEQGDSAMYLCASSPPGDGQPQHFGDGTRLSIL.

V gene TRBV6-1 combines with J gene TRBJ2-7, with D perhaps TRBD2 (5 bases). Trimming removed 6 bases at V and 1 base at J, with 13 bases between. The germline CDR1 and CDR2 sequences are MNHNS and SASEGT. This CDR3 is built from 14 residues. In DNA form, the CDR3 reads TGTGCCAGCAGAGATTTGGGAGCTTCCTACGAGCAGTACTTC. Translation gives CASRDLGASYEQYF.

A note on this clone: This sample also contains other DNA sequences that code for the same CDR3. V gene TRBV30 combines with J gene TRBJ2-7, with D unclear. Germline CDR1 GTSNPN, CDR2 SVGIG (reference sequence). This CDR3 has 13 residues. The ends were cut back, 0 bases at V and 3 bases at J, with 9 bases in the middle. The CDR3: CAWSVSQIYEQYF. The CDR3, as DNA: TGTGCCTGGAGTGTGTCACAGATCTACGAGCAGTACTTC.